The T cell receptor (beta chain) under discussion was sequenced for a study of T cell responses to AZD1222 COVID-19 vaccine. Notes on the study in general: The reported proportion of spike-specific TCRs targeting unmutated variant regions was nearly half. Compared with day 0, the breadth and depth of the Spike-specific TCR repertoire rose significantly after two doses of AZD1222. Females outnumbered males among donors, who were mostly white British; clonal diversity was possibly underestimated. Only a handful of AZD1222 recipients, several in all, had baseline seropositivity.

Comment on this clone: Its target is not known.

The assay was immunoSEQ multiplex PCR, and TCRdb's table has in-frame clones only and misses some. This sample has around 100,000 clones, with 85% to 90% found just once. This CDR3 region has 14 residues. J was trimmed by 6 bases and V by 2 bases; bases with no gene match: 5. Germline CDR1 is SGHTA and CDR2 is FQGTGA. Specimen: peripheral blood, collected on day 0 of AZD1222 vaccination. The gene calls are TRBV7-3 and TRBJ2-3, with TRBD1 matching 7 bases. The receptor was derived from an adult in good health. CDR3 loop: CASSLGVQGDTQYF. The CDR3 DNA reads TGTGCCAGCAGCTTAGGGGTACAGGGGGATACGCAGTATTTT.